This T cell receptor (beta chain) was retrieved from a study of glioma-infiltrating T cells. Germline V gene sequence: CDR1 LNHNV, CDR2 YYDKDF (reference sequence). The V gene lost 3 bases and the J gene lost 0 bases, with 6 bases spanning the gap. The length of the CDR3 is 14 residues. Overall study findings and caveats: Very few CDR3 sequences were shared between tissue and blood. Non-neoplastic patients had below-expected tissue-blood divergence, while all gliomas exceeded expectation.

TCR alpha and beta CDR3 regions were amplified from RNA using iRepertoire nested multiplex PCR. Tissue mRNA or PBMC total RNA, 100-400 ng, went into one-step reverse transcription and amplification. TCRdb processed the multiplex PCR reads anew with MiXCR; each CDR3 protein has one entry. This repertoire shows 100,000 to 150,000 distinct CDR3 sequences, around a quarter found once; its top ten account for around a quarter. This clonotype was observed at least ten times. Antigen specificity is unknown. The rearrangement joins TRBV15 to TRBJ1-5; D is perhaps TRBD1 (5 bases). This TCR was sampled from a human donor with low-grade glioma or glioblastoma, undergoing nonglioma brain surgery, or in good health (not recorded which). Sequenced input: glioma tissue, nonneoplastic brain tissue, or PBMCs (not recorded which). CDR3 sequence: CATSRTVSNQPQHF. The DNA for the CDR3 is TGTGCCACCAGCAGGACAGTTAGCAATCAGCCCCAGCATTTT.